This record looks at one T cell receptor beta chain sequence and its context. Its specific antigen is unknown. No clone much larger than this one lies a single base away; base qualities are absent. This sample also contains other DNA sequences that code for the same CDR3. TCR CDR3 regions were amplified from genomic DNA by multiplex PCR using the deep immunoSEQ assay. Extracted genomic DNA from each cell subset was distributed evenly across all wells of several immunoSEQ 96-well plates, and each plate was treated as a replicate. For sorted subsets, around 200 ng genomic DNA, equal to about 30,000 T cell genomes, was loaded into each replicate PCR. The purified libraries were quantified using a Qubit 3.0 fluorometer, sized with a Bioanalyzer 2100, and then quantified again using the KAPA Library Quantification kit. Every immunoSEQ 96-well plate was sequenced on a separate single-read 150-cycle Illumina NextSeq 550 flow cell. In the source study's methods: Because the immunoSEQ output included only junctional sequences and no quality scores, the filtering could not be the same as the filtering used for full-length reads. To assign V/J genes and CDR3, sequences were annotated using PyIR, a Python wrapper for IgBLAST v1.9, with IMGT germline references. Reads were filtered out if the reads had weak V/J assignments (E-value above 1e-6), no CDR3, stop codons, out-of-frame junctions, or ambiguous translated residues. V3J clonotypes were defined as sequences sharing an identical inferred V gene, J gene, and CDR3 amino acid sequence. Percentage overlap between repertoires was computed as shared unique clonotypes divided by the size of the smaller repertoire. RTK rarefaction, the Chao1 estimator, and Recon v2.1 estimates of unobserved clonotypes were used to assess repertoire richness. OLGA was used to compute generation probabilities for all TCRbeta clonotypes that the gDNA method yielded from a handful of donors. Drawn from immuneACCESS, this table holds only the in-frame rearrangements with V and J called that TCRdb kept. Clones are partly lost; checked studies trace under half to an unresolved V gene and leave the rest unexplained. V and J calls and clone size are as listed in that table; D and trimming were resolved from the DNA. Here the sample has over 2 million clones; roughly 95% occur a single time. The ten largest clones represent 0.9% to 1.3% of the sample.

This sample stems from a study of shared clonotypes between healthy human individuals (dated by TCRdb to 2020 to 2022). About the study as a whole: The cohort included three men and a couple of women between 18 and 49 years of age. For each donor, three plates each were used for CD4 naive and CD4 memory, two plates were used for CD8 naive, and one plate was used for CD8 memory. To estimate repertoire size and how much clonotypes are shared between individuals, the study performed deep sequencing of blood TCR repertoires from five healthy adults. To increase sequencing depth and limit assay-specific biases, different laboratories used diverse techniques to prepare libraries and sequence TCR repertoires. Between about 0.8 and 8.9 billion PBMCs per donor were obtained by leukapheresis.

CD8 naive samples were CD45RO-negative cells positively selected for CCR7, giving a CD45RA+CCR7+ population that excluded TemRA cells. The donors were healthy, HIV-negative adults with no recently reported acute infections or vaccinations. Every donor was a Caucasian adult living in Nashville, Tennessee, USA. After blood collection by leukapheresis, PBMCs were isolated using Ficoll-Histopaque density gradient centrifugation and then cryopreserved in the vapor phase of liquid nitrogen. Purity and quantity of every magnetically sorted T cell population were checked by analytical flow cytometry. Each sorted fraction had its genomic DNA isolated and then quantified by UV absorbance on a Nanodrop 2000c. The CDR3, cysteine through phenylalanine, is 14 amino acids long. CDR3 DNA is the only sequence kept; it has 42 bases, read in frame from the first base. Trimming removed 2 bases from V and 3 bases from J, leaving 12 bases between the germline ends. From the germline V gene, CDR1 is SGHRS and CDR2 is YFSETQ.

The investigation overall reported the following: Sharing across four donors was observed for roughly 5% of naive CD4, 3.5% of naive CD8, 2.3% of memory CD4, and around 0.4% of memory CD8 clonotypes. Because the study included only a small number of donors, the genetic and exposure-history diversity represented was limited. Pairwise subsampling indicated that sequencing depth was expected to affect the degree of clonotype sharing among donors. Incomplete sequencing was indicated by rarefaction of sorted-subset datasets, despite the large sequencing depth. Compared with non-shared clonotypes, the clonotypes found in all four sorted-subset donors had higher generation probabilities. Sampling was restricted to blood, and TCR repertoires in tissue are likely to differ from TCR repertoires in blood. Estimated clonotype richness was generally larger for naive than for memory subsets.

Input material: naive CD8+ T cells sorted from blood. Per the publication, the cell subset or site label means: CD45RA+CCR7+. The rearrangement combines TRBV5-1 with TRBJ2-7; too little of a D gene remains to name it. The clonotype comes from a man aged 18 to 29 in good health. The nucleotide sequence reads as follows: TGCGCCAGCAGCTTAACTCCCTCCGACTACGAGCAGTACTTC. Its product reads: CASSLTPSDYEQYF.